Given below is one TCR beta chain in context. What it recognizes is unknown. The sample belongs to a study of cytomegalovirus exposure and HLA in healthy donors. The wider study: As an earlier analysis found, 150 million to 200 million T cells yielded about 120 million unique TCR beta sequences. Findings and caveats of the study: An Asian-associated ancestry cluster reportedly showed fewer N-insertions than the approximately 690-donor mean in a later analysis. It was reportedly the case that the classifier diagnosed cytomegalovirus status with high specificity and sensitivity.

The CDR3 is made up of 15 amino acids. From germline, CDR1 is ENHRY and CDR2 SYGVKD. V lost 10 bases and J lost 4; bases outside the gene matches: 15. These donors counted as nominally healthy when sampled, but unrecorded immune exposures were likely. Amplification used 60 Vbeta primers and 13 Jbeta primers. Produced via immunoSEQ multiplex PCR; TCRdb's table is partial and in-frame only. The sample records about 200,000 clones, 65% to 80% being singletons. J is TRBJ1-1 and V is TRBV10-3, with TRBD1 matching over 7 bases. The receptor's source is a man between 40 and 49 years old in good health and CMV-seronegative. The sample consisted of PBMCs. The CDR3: CATKEDRTGSTEAFF. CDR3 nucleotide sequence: TGTGCCACGAAGGAAGATAGGACAGGCAGCACTGAAGCTTTCTTT.